Listed below are T cell receptor beta chains from one sample, sequenced in a study of identical twins. TCRdb used MiXCR to reprocess the 5' RACE reads, holding one entry per CDR3 protein. The table has 280,000 or so distinct CDR3 sequences, 8% to 9% seen once. In addition, the sample was reused for a study of yellow fever vaccine responses in identical twins.

Sequenced input: memory (CD45RO+) T cells sorted from blood. The receptors come from a woman between 18 and 29 years old in good health. CDR3s include the opening cysteine and the closing phenylalanine or tryptophan. D genes are given only for firm matches. Clone size is given for some rows only: seen once, a few or many times, or a class if the clone is expanded.

D gene,V gene,clone size,J gene,CDR3 protein,CDR3 DNA
.,TRBV4-1,.,TRBJ2-5,CASSQGLRGQTGETQYF,TGCGCCAGCAGCCAAGGATTAAGAGGACAGACGGGGGAGACCCAGTACTTC
TRBD2,TRBV7-9,few,TRBJ2-7,CASSRSAGATYEQYF,TGTGCCAGCAGCCGTAGTGCGGGAGCGACCTACGAGCAGTACTTC
.,TRBV6-5,few,TRBJ2-1,CASSYSDGNEQFF,TGTGCCAGCAGTTATTCGGACGGGAATGAGCAGTTCTTC
.,TRBV2,.,TRBJ1-2,CASSDEGSNYGYTF,TGTGCCAGCAGTGACGAGGGGAGTAACTATGGCTACACCTTC
.,TRBV6-1,few,TRBJ1-5,CASSALGDSNQPQHF,TGTGCCAGCAGTGCCCTGGGGGATAGCAATCAGCCCCAGCATTTT
TRBD2,TRBV29-1,many,TRBJ2-4,CSVVPSGAKNIQYF,TGCAGCGTTGTTCCTAGCGGGGCCAAAAACATTCAGTACTTC
.,TRBV5-1,many,TRBJ2-1,CASMGIQGIVEQFF,TGCGCCAGCATGGGGATACAGGGAATAGTGGAGCAGTTCTTC
.,TRBV7-8,.,TRBJ2-5,CASSLGSFQETQYF,TGTGCCAGCAGCTTAGGCTCATTTCAAGAGACCCAGTACTTC
.,TRBV20-1,few,TRBJ2-5,CSAVRGASDETQYF,TGCAGTGCCGTCAGGGGGGCTTCGGATGAGACCCAGTACTTC
TRBD2,TRBV18,.,TRBJ2-1,CASSPRTSGGLSYNEQFF,TGTGCCAGCTCACCTAGGACTAGCGGGGGACTCTCCTACAATGAGCAGTTCTTC
TRBD1,TRBV10-2,.,TRBJ1-5,CATRGQGDQPQHF,TGCGCGACCAGAGGACAGGGTGATCAGCCCCAGCATTTT
.,TRBV24-1,few,TRBJ2-1,CATSDKYYNEQFF,TGTGCCACCAGTGATAAATACTACAATGAGCAGTTCTTC
.,TRBV12-3/TRBV12-4,many,TRBJ1-6,CASRTDYNSPLHF,TGTGCCAGCAGGACAGATTATAATTCACCCCTCCACTTT
TRBD1,TRBV2,.,TRBJ2-5,CASRFGTGGGQETQYF,TGTGCCAGCAGGTTCGGGACAGGAGGGGGGCAAGAGACCCAGTACTTC
.,TRBV12-3/TRBV12-4,many,TRBJ1-2,CASTIAVAYGYTF,TGTGCCAGTACCATTGCCGTTGCCTATGGCTACACCTTC
.,TRBV20-1,few,TRBJ2-1,CSASLNEQFF,TGCAGTGCTTCTCTTAATGAGCAGTTCTTC
TRBD2,TRBV20-1,many,TRBJ2-3,CSARDLGTSGSSSDTQYF,TGCAGTGCTAGAGATCTTGGGACTAGCGGGAGTAGCTCAGATACGCAGTATTTT
.,TRBV4-2,many,TRBJ2-3,CASSQEAWPTTTDTQYF,TGTGCCAGCAGCCAAGAGGCTTGGCCCACCACCACAGATACGCAGTATTTT
TRBD2,TRBV20-1,.,TRBJ2-1,CSASSAGGPYNEQFF,TGCAGTGCTTCTTCAGCGGGGGGGCCGTACAATGAGCAGTTCTTC
.,TRBV15,.,TRBJ1-5,CATSRGAGSPAGQPQHF,TGTGCCACCAGCAGGGGGGCCGGGTCCCCGGCTGGGCAGCCCCAGCATTTT
.,TRBV6-1,many,TRBJ1-5,CASRDSYSNQPQHF,TGTGCCAGCAGGGACAGCTATAGCAATCAGCCCCAGCATTTT
TRBD2,TRBV10-3,many,TRBJ2-3,CAISEGSGGPHSTDTQYF,TGTGCCATCAGTGAAGGTAGCGGGGGGCCCCACAGCACAGATACGCAGTATTTT
.,TRBV5-1,many,TRBJ2-3,CASSLGSDTQYF,TGCGCCAGCAGCTTGGGTTCAGATACGCAGTATTTT
.,TRBV12-5,.,TRBJ2-1,CASAGLNEQFF,TGTGCTAGTGCCGGACTCAATGAGCAGTTCTTC
TRBD1,TRBV28,.,TRBJ1-6,CASSFSPTGENSPLHF,TGTGCCAGCAGTTTCTCTCCCACAGGGGAAAATTCACCCCTCCACTTT
.,TRBV9,many,TRBJ2-2,CASSVQTNTGELFF,TGTGCCAGCAGCGTACAAACGAACACCGGGGAGCTGTTTTTT
TRBD2,TRBV7-2,many,TRBJ2-3,CASSLAGGKDTQYF,TGTGCCAGCAGCTTGGCGGGGGGTAAAGATACGCAGTATTTT
.,TRBV29-1,.,TRBJ1-2,CSVLQTLYGYTF,TGCAGCGTTCTGCAGACCCTCTATGGCTACACCTTC
TRBD2,TRBV12-3/TRBV12-4,many,TRBJ2-1,CASWGLAGVNEQFF,TGTGCCAGCTGGGGACTAGCGGGAGTCAATGAGCAGTTCTTC
TRBD2,TRBV5-1,few,TRBJ2-5,CASSQSGGDIETQYF,TGCGCCAGCAGCCAAAGCGGGGGGGATATAGAGACCCAGTACTTC
TRBD1,TRBV9,.,TRBJ2-7,CASSVDTGTGKHEQYF,TGTGCCAGCAGCGTAGACACCGGGACAGGGAAGCACGAGCAGTACTTC
TRBD2,TRBV3-1,many,TRBJ2-1,CASSRGTSGNLYNEQFF,TGTGCCAGCAGCCGAGGGACTAGCGGAAACTTGTACAATGAGCAGTTCTTC
.,TRBV2,many,TRBJ1-3,CANKDSGNTIYF,TGTGCCAACAAGGACTCTGGAAACACCATATATTTT
TRBD2,TRBV7-8,.,TRBJ2-6,CASSLTSGTSGANVLTF,TGTGCCAGCAGCTTAACTAGCGGGACGTCTGGGGCCAACGTCCTGACTTTC
.,TRBV18,few,TRBJ2-1,CASSPLPGTTYNEQFF,TGTGCCAGCTCACCACTCCCAGGGACCACCTACAATGAGCAGTTCTTC
.,TRBV6-4,.,TRBJ2-1,CASSAGPSVEQFF,TGTGCCAGCAGTGCCGGGCCTTCAGTTGAGCAGTTCTTC
TRBD1,TRBV11-2,few,TRBJ2-3,CASSSYRGRSTDTQYF,TGTGCCAGCAGCTCGTACAGGGGAAGAAGCACAGATACGCAGTATTTT
.,TRBV5-1,many,TRBJ1-4,CASSLDVGKNEKLFF,TGCGCCAGCAGCTTGGACGTCGGCAAGAATGAAAAACTGTTTTTT
TRBD2,TRBV9,few,TRBJ2-2,CASSVPGLANTGELFF,TGTGCCAGCAGCGTCCCGGGACTAGCGAACACCGGGGAGCTGTTTTTT
TRBD1,TRBV24-1,few,TRBJ2-2,CATSSGQGEAGELSF,TGTGCCACCAGTTCGGGACAGGGTGAGGCCGGGGAGCTGTCTTTT
.,TRBV19,.,TRBJ2-3,CATGGASTDTQYF,TGTGCCACCGGAGGGGCAAGCACAGATACGCAGTATTTT
.,TRBV27,.,TRBJ2-1,CASKLGGARNNEQFF,TGTGCCAGCAAATTAGGGGGGGCGAGGAACAATGAGCAGTTCTTC
TRBD2,TRBV5-1,many,TRBJ2-3,CASSRGLAGEDTQYF,TGCGCCAGCAGCCGGGGACTAGCGGGAGAAGATACGCAGTATTTT
.,TRBV12-3/TRBV12-4,few,TRBJ1-3,CASRVNLGNTIYF,TGTGCCAGCAGGGTCAACCTGGGAAACACCATATATTTT
TRBD2,TRBV5-1,few,TRBJ2-3,CASSFSAGGTDTQYF,TGCGCCAGCAGCTTCTCAGCGGGGGGCACAGATACGCAGTATTTT
.,TRBV7-9,few,TRBJ1-5,CASSGGEGQPQHF,TGTGCCAGCAGTGGAGGTGAAGGTCAGCCCCAGCATTTT
.,TRBV6-1,.,TRBJ2-3,CASVEGRTTDTQYF,TGTGCCAGCGTCGAGGGCAGAACCACAGATACGCAGTATTTT
TRBD1,TRBV5-1,few,TRBJ2-7,CASSLASWTGSYEQYF,TGCGCCAGCAGCTTGGCCTCGTGGACAGGCTCCTACGAGCAGTACTTC
.,TRBV5-1,many,TRBJ2-1,CASSAGRTTYNEQFF,TGCGCCAGCAGCGCTGGACGGACGACCTACAATGAGCAGTTCTTC
.,TRBV15,many,TRBJ2-5,CATSRDPGTETQYF,TGTGCCACCAGCAGAGACCCGGGAACGGAGACCCAGTACTTC